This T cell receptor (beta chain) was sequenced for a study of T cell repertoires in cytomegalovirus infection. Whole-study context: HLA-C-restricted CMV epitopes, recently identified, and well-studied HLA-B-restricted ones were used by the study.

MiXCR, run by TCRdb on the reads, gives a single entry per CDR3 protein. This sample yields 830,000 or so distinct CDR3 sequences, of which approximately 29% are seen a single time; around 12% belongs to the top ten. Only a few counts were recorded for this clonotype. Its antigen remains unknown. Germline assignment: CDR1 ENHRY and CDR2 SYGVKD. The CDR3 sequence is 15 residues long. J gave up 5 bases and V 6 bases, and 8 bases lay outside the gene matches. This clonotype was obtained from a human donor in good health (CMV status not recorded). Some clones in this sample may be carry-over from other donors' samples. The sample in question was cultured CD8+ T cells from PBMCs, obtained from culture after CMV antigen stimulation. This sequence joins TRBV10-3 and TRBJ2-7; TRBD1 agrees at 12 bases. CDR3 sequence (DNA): TGTGCCATCAGATTCCGGGACAGGGGGCACGACGAGCAGTACTTC. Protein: CAIRFRDRGHDEQYF.